Listed below are T cell receptor beta chains from one sample, sequenced in a study of blood T cell repertoires in COVID-19. The method was immunoSEQ multiplex PCR; TCRdb's version includes in-frame clones alone and lacks a portion of them. The sample records around 300,000 clones, around 87% being singletons. Material for sequencing was peripheral blood. The source is a man aged 50 or older with active or convalescent COVID-19. Each CDR3 is given with its conserved first and last residue. A D gene is named only where the DNA matches it firmly. Rows may omit the clone size; those that give it use once, few, many or a size class.

-	TRBV2	TRBJ2-3	-	CASSPTLTDTQYF	TGTGCCAGCAGTCCGACTCTCACAGATACGCAGTATTTT
-	TRBV5-1	TRBJ2-5	-	CASSLDGVGETQYF	TGCGCCAGCAGCTTGGACGGGGTCGGGGAGACCCAGTACTTC
-	TRBV27	TRBJ2-3	-	CASPRYREYTDTQYF	TGTGCCAGTCCTCGTTACAGGGAATACACAGATACGCAGTATTTT
TRBD1	TRBV2	TRBJ2-7	-	CASRTGTGAASEQYF	TGTGCCAGCCGAACCGGGACAGGGGCCGCAAGCGAGCAGTACTTC
-	TRBV7-9	TRBJ1-3	-	CASSKQGTTTGNTIYF	TGTGCCAGCAGTAAACAGGGTACTACAACTGGAAACACCATATATTTT
-	TRBV7-9	TRBJ1-2	-	CASRLGANYGYTF	TGTGCCAGCAGGTTAGGAGCTAACTATGGCTACACCTTC
TRBD1	TRBV7-9	TRBJ2-5	once	CASSLWTGQETQYF	TGTGCCAGCAGCCTATGGACAGGTCAAGAGACCCAGTACTTC
-	TRBV3-1/TRBV3-2	TRBJ1-6	-	CASSQRESDSPLHF	TGTGCCAGCAGCCAACGGGAATCCGATTCACCCCTCCACTTT
-	TRBV28	TRBJ1-4	once	CASSLNVLREKLFF	TGTGCCAGCAGTTTGAACGTTCTGCGAGAAAAACTGTTTTTT
TRBD1	TRBV11-2	TRBJ2-7	-	CASSRDRPYEQYF	TGTGCCAGCAGCCGGGACAGGCCTTACGAGCAGTACTTC
-	TRBV6-1	TRBJ1-5	-	CASSDRTQPQHF	TGTGCCAGCAGTGACAGAACTCAGCCCCAGCATTTT
-	TRBV28	TRBJ2-7	-	CASSPTLHEQYF	TGTGCCAGCAGCCCTACCCTCCACGAGCAGTACTTC
-	TRBV6-2/TRBV6-3	TRBJ2-7	-	CASSSELAHEQYF	TGTGCCAGCAGTTCGGAACTAGCCCACGAGCAGTACTTC
-	TRBV19	TRBJ2-1	once	CASRIGSSYNEQFF	TGTGCCAGTAGAATAGGTAGCTCCTACAATGAGCAGTTCTTC